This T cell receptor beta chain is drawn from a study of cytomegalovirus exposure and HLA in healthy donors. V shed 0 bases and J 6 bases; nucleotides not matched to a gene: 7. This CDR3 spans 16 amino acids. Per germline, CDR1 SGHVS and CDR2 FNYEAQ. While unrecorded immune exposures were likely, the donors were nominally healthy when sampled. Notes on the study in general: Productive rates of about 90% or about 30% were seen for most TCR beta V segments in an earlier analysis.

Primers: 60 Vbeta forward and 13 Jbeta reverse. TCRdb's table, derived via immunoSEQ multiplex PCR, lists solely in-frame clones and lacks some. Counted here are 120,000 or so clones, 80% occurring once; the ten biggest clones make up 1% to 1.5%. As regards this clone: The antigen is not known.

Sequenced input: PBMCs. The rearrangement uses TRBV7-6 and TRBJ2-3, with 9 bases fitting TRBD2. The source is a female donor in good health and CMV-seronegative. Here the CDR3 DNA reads TGTGCCAGCAGCTTAGCGCGGCGGGAGGGCCCTGATACGCAGTATTTT. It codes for CASSLARREGPDTQYF. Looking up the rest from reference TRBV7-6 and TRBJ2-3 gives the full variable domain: GAGVSQSPRYKVTKRGQDVALRCDPISGHVSLYWYRQALGQGPEFLTYFNYEAQQDKSGLPNDRFSAERPEGSISTLTIQRTEQRDSAMYRCASSLARREGPDTQYFGPGTRLTVL.